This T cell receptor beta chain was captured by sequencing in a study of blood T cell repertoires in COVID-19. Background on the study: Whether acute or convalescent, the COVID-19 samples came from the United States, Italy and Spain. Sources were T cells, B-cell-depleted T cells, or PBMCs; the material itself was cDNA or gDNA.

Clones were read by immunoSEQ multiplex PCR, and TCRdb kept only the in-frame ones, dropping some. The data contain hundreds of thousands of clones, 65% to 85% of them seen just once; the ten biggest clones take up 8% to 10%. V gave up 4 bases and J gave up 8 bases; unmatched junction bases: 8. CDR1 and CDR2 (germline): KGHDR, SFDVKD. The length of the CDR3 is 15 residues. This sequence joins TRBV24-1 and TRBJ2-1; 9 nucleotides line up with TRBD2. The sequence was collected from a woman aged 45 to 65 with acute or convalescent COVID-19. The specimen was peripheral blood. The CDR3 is CATSDPAAGGDEQFF. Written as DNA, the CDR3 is TGTGCCACCAGTGACCCGGCGGCGGGAGGGGATGAGCAGTTCTTC.